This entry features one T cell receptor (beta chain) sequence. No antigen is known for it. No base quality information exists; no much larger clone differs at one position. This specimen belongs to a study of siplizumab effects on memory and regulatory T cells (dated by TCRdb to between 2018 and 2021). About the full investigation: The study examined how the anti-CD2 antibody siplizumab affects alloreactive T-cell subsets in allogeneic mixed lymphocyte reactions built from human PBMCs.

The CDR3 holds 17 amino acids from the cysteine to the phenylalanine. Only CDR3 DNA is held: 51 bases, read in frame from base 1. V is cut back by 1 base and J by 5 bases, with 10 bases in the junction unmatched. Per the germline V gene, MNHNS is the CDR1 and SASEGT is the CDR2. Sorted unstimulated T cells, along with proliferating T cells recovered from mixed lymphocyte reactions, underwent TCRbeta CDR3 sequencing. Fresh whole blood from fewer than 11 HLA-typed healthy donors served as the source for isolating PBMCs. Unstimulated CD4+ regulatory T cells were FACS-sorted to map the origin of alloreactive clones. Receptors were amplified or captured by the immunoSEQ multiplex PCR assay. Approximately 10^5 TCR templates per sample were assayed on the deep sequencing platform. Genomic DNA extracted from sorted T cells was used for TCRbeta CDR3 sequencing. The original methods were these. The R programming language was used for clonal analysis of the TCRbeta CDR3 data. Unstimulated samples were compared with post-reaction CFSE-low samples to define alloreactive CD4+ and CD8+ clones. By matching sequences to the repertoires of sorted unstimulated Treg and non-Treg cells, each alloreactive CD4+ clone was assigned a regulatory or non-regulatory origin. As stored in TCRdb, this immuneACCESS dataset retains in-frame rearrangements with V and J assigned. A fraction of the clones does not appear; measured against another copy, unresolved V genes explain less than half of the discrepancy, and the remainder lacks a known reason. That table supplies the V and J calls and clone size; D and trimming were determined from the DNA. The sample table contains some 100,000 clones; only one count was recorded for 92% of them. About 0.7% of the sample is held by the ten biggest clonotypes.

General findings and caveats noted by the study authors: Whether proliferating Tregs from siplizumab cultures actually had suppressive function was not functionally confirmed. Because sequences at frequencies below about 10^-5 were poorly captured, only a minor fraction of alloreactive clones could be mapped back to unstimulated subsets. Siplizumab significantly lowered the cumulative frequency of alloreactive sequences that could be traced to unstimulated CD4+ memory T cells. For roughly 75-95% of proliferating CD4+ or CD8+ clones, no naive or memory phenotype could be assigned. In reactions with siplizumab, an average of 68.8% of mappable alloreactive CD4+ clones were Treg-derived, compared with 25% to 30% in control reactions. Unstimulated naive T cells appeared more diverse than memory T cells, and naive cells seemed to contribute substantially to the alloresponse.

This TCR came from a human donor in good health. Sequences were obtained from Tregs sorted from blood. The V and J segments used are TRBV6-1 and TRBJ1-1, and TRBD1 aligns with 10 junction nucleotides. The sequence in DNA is TGTGCCAGCAGTGAAGGGCTAGGACAGGGGGTTCGAACTGAAGCTTTCTTT. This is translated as CASSEGLGQGVRTEAFF.